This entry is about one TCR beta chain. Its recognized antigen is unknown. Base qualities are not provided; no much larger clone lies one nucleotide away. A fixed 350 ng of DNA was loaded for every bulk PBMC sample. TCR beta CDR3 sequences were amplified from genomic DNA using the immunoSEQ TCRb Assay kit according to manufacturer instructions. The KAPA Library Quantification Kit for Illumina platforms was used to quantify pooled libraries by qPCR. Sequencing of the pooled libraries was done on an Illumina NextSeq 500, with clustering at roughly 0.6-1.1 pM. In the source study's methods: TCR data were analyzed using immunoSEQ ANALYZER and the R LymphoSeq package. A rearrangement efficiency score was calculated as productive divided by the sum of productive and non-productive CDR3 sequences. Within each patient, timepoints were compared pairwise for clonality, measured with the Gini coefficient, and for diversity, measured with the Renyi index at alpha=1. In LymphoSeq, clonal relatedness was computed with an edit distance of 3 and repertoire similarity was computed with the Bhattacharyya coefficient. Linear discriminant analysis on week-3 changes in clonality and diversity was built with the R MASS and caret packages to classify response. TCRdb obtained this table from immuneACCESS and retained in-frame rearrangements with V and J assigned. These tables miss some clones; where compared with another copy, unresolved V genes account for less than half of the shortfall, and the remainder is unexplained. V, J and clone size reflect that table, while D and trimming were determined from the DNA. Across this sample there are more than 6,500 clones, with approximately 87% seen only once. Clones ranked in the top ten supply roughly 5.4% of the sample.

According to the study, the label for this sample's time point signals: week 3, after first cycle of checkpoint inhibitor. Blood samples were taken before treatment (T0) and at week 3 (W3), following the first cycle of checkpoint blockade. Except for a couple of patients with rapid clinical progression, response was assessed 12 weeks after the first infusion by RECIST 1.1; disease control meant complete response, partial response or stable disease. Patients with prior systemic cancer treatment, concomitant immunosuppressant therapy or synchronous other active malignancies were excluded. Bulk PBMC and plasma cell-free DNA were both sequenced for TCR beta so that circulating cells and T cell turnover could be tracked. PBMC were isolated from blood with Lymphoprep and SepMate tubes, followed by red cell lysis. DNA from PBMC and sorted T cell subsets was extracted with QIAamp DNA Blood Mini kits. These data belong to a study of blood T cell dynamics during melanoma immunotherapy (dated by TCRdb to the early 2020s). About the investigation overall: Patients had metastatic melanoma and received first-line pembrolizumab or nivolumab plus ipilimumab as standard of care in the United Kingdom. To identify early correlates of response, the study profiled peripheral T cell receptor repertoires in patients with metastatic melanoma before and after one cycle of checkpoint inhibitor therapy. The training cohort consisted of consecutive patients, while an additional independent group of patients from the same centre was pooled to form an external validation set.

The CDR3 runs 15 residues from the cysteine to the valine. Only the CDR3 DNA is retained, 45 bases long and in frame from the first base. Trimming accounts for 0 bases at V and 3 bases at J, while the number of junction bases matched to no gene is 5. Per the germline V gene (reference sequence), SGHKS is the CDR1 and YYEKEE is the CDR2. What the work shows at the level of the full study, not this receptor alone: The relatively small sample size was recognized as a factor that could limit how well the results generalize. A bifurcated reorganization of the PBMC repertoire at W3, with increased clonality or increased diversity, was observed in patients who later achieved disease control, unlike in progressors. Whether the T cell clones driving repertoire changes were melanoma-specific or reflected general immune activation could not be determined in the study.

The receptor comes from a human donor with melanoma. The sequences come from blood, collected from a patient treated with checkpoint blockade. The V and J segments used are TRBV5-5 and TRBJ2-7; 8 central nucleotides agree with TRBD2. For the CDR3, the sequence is CASSLAGRGIYEQYV. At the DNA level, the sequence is TGTGCCAGCAGCTTGGCCGGGAGGGGGATCTACGAGCAGTACGTC.